These 13 T cell receptor beta chains came from one sample sequenced in a study of cytomegalovirus exposure and HLA in healthy donors. The PCR employed 60 Vbeta primers together with 13 Jbeta primers. The table came from immunoSEQ multiplex PCR; TCRdb's copy has only in-frame clones and leaves some out. Of about 99,000 clones in the sample, around 61% were seen once. The sample consisted of PBMCs. Every receptor here comes from a woman aged 50 to 60 in good health and CMV-seronegative.

This chain links TRBV27 with TRBJ1-6; D is perhaps TRBD1 (6 bases). From germline, CDR1 is MNHEY and CDR2 SMNVEV (reference sequence). This CDR3 comprises 15 residues. V lost 0 bases to trimming and J lost 7 bases, with 10 bases between them. CDR3 amino acids: CASSLSGHPNSPLHF. The CDR3 nucleotides read TGTGCCAGCAGTTTATCGGGACACCCCAATTCACCCCTCCACTTT.

This chain links TRBV6-1 with TRBJ2-7; D is perhaps TRBD2 (6 bases). V was shortened by 4 bases and J by 7 bases, with 14 bases between the two germline ends. The CDR3 has 13 amino acids. The germline gives CDR1 MNHNS, CDR2 SASEGT. For the CDR3, the DNA is TGTGCCAGCAGTGTCGAGCGGGTAACTGAGCAGTACTTC. It encodes CASSVERVTEQYF.

The CDR3 nucleotides read TGTGCCATCAGTGAGGGACAGAGCAATCAGCCCCAGCATTTT. It codes for CAISEGQSNQPQHF. The rearrangement joins TRBV10-3 to TRBJ1-5; D possibly corresponds to TRBD1 (6 bases). The V end was cut by 2 bases, the J end by 1 base, with 6 bases between. CDR3 length: 14 amino acids. CDR1 and CDR2 (germline): ENHRY, SYGVKD.

V usage is TRBV11-2 and J usage is TRBJ2-1, with 14 bases identical to TRBD2. Germline trimming cut 4 bases from V and 8 bases from J; bases unmatched to any gene: 10. Germline lookup yields CDR1 SGHAT and CDR2 FQNNGV. The CDR3 consists of 17 residues. CDR3 sequence reads: CASSSGTSGGHRDEQFF. The DNA of the CDR3 is TGTGCCAGCAGCTCGGGGACTAGCGGGGGCCATCGGGATGAGCAGTTCTTC.

The chain employs TRBV28 and TRBJ2-7; maybe TRBD2 (5 bases). V lost 8 bases to trimming and J lost 3 bases, with 14 bases between them. CDR3 length: 13 residues. Per germline, CDR1 MDHEN and CDR2 SYDVKM. Written as DNA, the CDR3 is TGTGCCAGCTTAAGCGGAGTTAACTACGAGCAGTACTTC. This codes for CASLSGVNYEQYF.

The rearrangement joins TRBV7-9 to TRBJ2-5; 8 nucleotides match TRBD1. Germline assignment: CDR1 SEHNR and CDR2 FQNEAQ (reference sequence). CDR3 length equals 15 residues. V trimming: 2 bases; J trimming: 5 bases; junction bases outside the gene matches: 7. CDR3 DNA sequence: TGTGCCAGCAGCTTAAATGGACAGGGCTCCGAGACCCAGTACTTC. This encodes CASSLNGQGSETQYF.

V gene TRBV6-6 combines with J gene TRBJ1-2, with no clear D. Trimming removed 4 bases from V and 7 bases from J, with 7 bases in between. CDR1 is MNHNY, CDR2 SVGAGI, per germline (reference sequence). CDR3 size: 11 residues. The CDR3: CASSSGFGYTF. In nucleotides, the CDR3 is TGTGCCAGCAGTTCAGGTTTTGGCTACACCTTC.

The count of this clone is one. V and J are TRBV7-2 and TRBJ1-1, with a tentative D call TRBD1 (5 bases). V lost 4 bases to trimming and J lost 0 bases, with 12 bases between them. CDR3 length: 15 residues. CDR1 SGHTA and CDR2 FQGNSA come from the germline V gene. The CDR3 DNA reads as TGTGCCAGCAGCTCAGACAGTTTCATGAACACTGAAGCTTTCTTT. Translated, it gives CASSSDSFMNTEAFF.

The chain employs TRBV7-2 and TRBJ2-3; 14 bases are shared with TRBD2. This CDR3 comprises 15 residues. After removal of 6 bases from V and 8 bases from J, the junction contained 7 bases not matched to a gene. CDR1 SGHTA and CDR2 FQGNSA come from the germline V gene. Here the CDR3 reads CASRRLAGGLGTQYF. DNA of the CDR3: TGTGCCAGCAGGAGACTAGCGGGGGGGCTGGGTACGCAGTATTTT. Full variable domain (remainder filled in from reference TRBV7-2 and TRBJ2-3): GAGVSQSPSNKVTEKGKDVELRCDPISGHTALYWYRQSLGQGLEFLIYFQGNSAPDKSGLPSDRFSAERTGGSVSTLTIQRTQQEDSAVYLCASRRLAGGLGTQYFGPGTRLTVL.

This chain links TRBV2 with TRBJ1-6; 10 nucleotides align to TRBD1. From germline, CDR1 is SNHLY and CDR2 FYNNEI. V was clipped by 5 bases and J by 7 bases; unmatched bases: 5. There are 15 residues in the CDR3. The DNA for the CDR3 is TGTGCCAGCAGTCCTGGACAGGGGGAGAATTCACCCCTCCACTTT. It is translated as CASSPGQGENSPLHF.

The chain links TRBV7-9 to TRBJ2-1; 10 bases line up with TRBD1. CDR3 size: 15 residues. V trimming: 5 bases; J trimming: 12 bases; junction bases outside the gene matches: 13. CDR1 is SEHNR and CDR2 is FQNEAQ in the germline V gene (reference sequence). This CDR3 reads CASSIGQGGSPGQFF. Here the CDR3 DNA reads TGTGCCAGCAGCATCGGACAGGGGGGGAGCCCTGGGCAGTTCTTC.

V is TRBV7-3 and J is TRBJ2-2; the D is unclear. The CDR3 has 12 amino acids. V was clipped by 4 bases and J by 5 bases, with 5 bases between them. Per germline, CDR1 SGHTA and CDR2 FQGTGA. This chain's CDR3 is CASSSLTGELFF. CDR3 DNA: TGTGCCAGCAGCTCTCTAACCGGGGAGCTGTTTTTT. Drawing the rest from reference TRBV7-3 and TRBJ2-2, the complete variable domain is GAGVSQTPSNKVTEKGKYVELRCDPISGHTALYWYRQSLGQGPEFLIYFQGTGAADDSGLPNDRFFAVRPEGSVSTLKIQRTERGDSAVYLCASSSLTGELFFGEGSRLTVL.

The chain joins TRBV19 to TRBJ1-4; TRBD1 is a possible D gene (5 bases). CDR3 length: 15 amino acids. V gave up 3 bases and J gave up 8 bases, with 16 bases separating them. The germline gives CDR1 LNHDA, CDR2 SQIVND (reference sequence). The CDR3 nucleotides read TGTGCCAGTAGTATGGGGGGTATTAGAGGGGAAAAACTGTTTTTT. Its protein is CASSMGGIRGEKLFF.